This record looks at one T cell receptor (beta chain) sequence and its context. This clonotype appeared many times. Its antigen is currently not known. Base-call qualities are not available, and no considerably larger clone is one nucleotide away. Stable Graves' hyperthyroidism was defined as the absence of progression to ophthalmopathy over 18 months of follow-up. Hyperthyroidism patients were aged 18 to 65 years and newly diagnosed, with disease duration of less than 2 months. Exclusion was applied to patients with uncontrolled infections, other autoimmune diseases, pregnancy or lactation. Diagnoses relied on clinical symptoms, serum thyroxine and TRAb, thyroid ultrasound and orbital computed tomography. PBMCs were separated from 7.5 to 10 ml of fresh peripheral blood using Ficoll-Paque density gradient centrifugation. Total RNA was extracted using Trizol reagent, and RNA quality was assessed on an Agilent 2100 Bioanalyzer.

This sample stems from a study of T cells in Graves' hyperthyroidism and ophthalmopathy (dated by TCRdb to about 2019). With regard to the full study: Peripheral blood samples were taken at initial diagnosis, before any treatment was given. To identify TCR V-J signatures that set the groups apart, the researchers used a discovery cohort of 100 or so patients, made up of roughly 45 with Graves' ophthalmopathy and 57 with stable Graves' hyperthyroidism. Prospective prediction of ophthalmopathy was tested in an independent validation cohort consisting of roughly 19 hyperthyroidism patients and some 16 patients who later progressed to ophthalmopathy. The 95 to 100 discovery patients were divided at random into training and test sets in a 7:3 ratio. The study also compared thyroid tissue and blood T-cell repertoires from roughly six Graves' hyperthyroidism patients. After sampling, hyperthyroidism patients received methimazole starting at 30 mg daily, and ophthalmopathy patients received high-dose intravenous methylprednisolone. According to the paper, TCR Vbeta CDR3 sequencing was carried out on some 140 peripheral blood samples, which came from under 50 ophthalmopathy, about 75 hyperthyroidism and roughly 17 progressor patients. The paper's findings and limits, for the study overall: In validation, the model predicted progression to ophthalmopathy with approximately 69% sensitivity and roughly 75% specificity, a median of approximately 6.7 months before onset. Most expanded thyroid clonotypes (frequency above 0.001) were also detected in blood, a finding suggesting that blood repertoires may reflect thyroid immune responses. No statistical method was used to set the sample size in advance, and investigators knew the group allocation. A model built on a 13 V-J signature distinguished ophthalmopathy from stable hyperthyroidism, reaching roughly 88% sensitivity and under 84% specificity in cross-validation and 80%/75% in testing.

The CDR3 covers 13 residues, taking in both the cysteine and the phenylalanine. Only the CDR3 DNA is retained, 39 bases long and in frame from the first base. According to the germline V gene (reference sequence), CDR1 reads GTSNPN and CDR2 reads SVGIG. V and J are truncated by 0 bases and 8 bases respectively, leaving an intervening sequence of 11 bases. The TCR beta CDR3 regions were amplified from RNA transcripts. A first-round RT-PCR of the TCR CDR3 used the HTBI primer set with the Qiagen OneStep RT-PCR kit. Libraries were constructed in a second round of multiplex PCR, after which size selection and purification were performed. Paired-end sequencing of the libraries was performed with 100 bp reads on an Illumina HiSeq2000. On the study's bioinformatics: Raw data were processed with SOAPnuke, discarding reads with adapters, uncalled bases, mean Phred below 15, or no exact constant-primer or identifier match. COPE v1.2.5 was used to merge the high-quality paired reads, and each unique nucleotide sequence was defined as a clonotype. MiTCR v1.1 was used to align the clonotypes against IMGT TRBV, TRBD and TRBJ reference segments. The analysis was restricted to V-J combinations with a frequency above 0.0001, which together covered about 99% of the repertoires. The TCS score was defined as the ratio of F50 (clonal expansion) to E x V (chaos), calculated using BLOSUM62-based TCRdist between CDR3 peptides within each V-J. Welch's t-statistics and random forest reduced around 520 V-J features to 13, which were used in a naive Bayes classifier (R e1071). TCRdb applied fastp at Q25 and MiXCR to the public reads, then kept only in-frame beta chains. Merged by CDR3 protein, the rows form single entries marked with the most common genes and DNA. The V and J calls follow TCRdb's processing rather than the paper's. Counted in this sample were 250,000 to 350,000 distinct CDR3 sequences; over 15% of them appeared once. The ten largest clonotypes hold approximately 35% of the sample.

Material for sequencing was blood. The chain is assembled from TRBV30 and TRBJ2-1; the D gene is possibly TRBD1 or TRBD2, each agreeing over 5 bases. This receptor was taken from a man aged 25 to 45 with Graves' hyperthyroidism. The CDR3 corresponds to CAWSVWDPYEQFF. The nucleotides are TGTGCCTGGAGTGTATGGGACCCCTATGAGCAGTTCTTC.